These 8 T cell receptor beta chains were sequenced from one sample in a study of blood T cell repertoires in COVID-19. Sequenced by immunoSEQ multiplex PCR; TCRdb stores in-frame clones only, minus some. The sample consists of under 300,000 clones, about 82% of them appearing once. The sample was peripheral blood. The receptor source for this set is a man older than 75 with acute or convalescent COVID-19.

In this sample, this clone turned up a few times. This chain links TRBV5-1 with TRBJ1-2; weak D call: TRBD1 (5 bases). The CDR3 contains 15 residues. Germline V gene data show CDR1 as SGHRS and CDR2 as YFSETQ. V lost 0 bases and J lost 0, with 9 bases in between. The CDR3 DNA reads as TGCGCCAGCAGCTTGGGCGGGGCCTCTAACTATGGCTACACCTTC. This codes for CASSLGGASNYGYTF.

The chain recombines TRBV7-6 with TRBJ1-5; maybe TRBD1 (6 bases). From germline, CDR1 is SGHVS and CDR2 FNYEAQ. V dropped 0 bases and J dropped 2 bases, with 17 bases sitting between them. The CDR3 loop spans 18 amino acids. CDR3 coding DNA: TGTGCCAGCAGCTTAGCAGCCTCCGGGAGGGGGGGCAATCAGCCCCAGCATTTT. Residues: CASSLAASGRGGNQPQHF.

The DNA of the CDR3 is TGTGCCAGCTTGGACACAGGCAGTTACCAGCCCCAGCATTTT. This sequence encodes CASLDTGSYQPQHF. This chain connects TRBV19 to TRBJ1-5, with D possibly matching TRBD1 (5 bases). The CDR3 totals 14 residues. Per germline, CDR1 LNHDA and CDR2 SQIVND (reference sequence). The germline V and J ends were trimmed by 9 bases and 7 bases, with 19 bases remaining between them. Complete variable domain (other parts from reference TRBV19 and TRBJ1-5): DGGITQSPKYLFRKEGQNVTLSCEQNLNHDAMYWYRQDPGQGLRLIYYSQIVNDFQKGDIAEGYSVSREKKESFPLTVTSAQKNPTAFYLCASLDTGSYQPQHFGDGTRLSIL.

The V call is TRBV3-1 (or the pseudogene TRBV3-2), the J call TRBJ2-1; maybe TRBD2 (5 bases). Per germline, CDR1 LGHDT and CDR2 YNNKEL (reference sequence). Between the trimmed V and J ends, which lost 7 bases and 1 base, there was a span of 14 bases. This CDR3 is 15 amino acids long. CDR3 sequence: CASNGGLGSYNEQFF. The CDR3, as DNA: TGTGCCAGCAACGGAGGATTGGGGTCCTACAATGAGCAGTTCTTC.

This chain links TRBV9 with TRBJ1-3; the D is unclear. Trimming pared 4 bases from V and 0 bases from J, leaving 23 bases between. The CDR3 totals 19 residues. Germline assignment: CDR1 SGDLS and CDR2 YYNGEE. CDR3 sequence (DNA): TGTGCCAGCAGCTCGGATAACGTTGACCTAGAGATCTCTGGAAACACCATATATTTT. Protein product: CASSSDNVDLEISGNTIYF.

To note about this clone: Other DNA sequences within the sample encode an identical CDR3. The chain has TRBV5-1 and TRBJ2-6, with a tentative D call TRBD2 (5 bases). CDR1 and CDR2 from the germline V gene are SGHRS and YFSETQ. This CDR3 region has 15 residues. Trimming removed 0 bases from V and 4 bases from J, with 8 bases in between. The CDR3 spells CASSLGGSGANVLTF. The CDR3 bases are TGCGCCAGCAGCTTGGGAGGGTCCGGGGCCAACGTCCTGACTTTC.

V usage is TRBV5-5 and J usage is TRBJ2-5; 7 bases map to TRBD2. The CDR3 covers 16 residues. The germline gives CDR1 SGHKS, CDR2 YYEKEE (reference sequence). With 6 bases clipped from V and 5 bases from J, the junction kept 16 bases outside the gene matches. CDR3 sequence (DNA): TGTGCCAGCACTTCCTTAGGCACTAGCGCGGGGGAGACCCAGTACTTC. Protein product: CASTSLGTSAGETQYF. The full variable domain, in which reference TRBV5-5 and TRBJ2-5 provide the parts outside the CDR3, is DAGVTQSPTHLIKTRGQQVTLRCSPISGHKSVSWYQQVLGQGPQFIFQYYEKEERGRGNFPDRFSARQFPNYSSELNVNALLLGDSALYLCASTSLGTSAGETQYFGPGTRLLVL.

The chain uses TRBV5-1 and TRBJ1-4, with 8 bases aligning to TRBD1. V lost 2 bases, J lost 8 bases, and 5 bases stayed unmatched. The germline CDR1 and CDR2 sequences are SGHRS and YFSETQ. This CDR3 is built from 14 residues. CDR3 sequence: CASSLQGVREKLFF. As DNA, the CDR3 is TGCGCCAGCAGCTTACAGGGGGTAAGGGAAAAACTGTTTTTT.